What follows is one TCR beta chain and its context. Antigen: not known. This CDR3 has 11 residues. The V gene end was trimmed by 7 bases and the J gene end by 7 bases; junction bases not matched to a gene: 2. CDR1 and CDR2 from the germline V gene are SQVTM and ANQGSEA. Libraries were prepared by immunoSEQ multiplex PCR; TCRdb keeps only in-frame clonotypes and omits some of them. The sample has about 22,000 clones, around nine tenths seen once. This record belongs to a study of chemoradiotherapy in HPV16-positive cancers. On the study more broadly: Two HPV16-positive patients' cells yielded candidate HPV-specific clones and common motifs. General study findings and limits: For HPV16-positive patients, expanding HPV-responsive T cells associated with longer recurrence-free survival. Non-HPV-specific T cells did not expand in tumors during treatment, whereas candidate HPV-specific clones and E7-related motifs did. HPV-specific T cells were functionally defined from only two HPV16-positive patients.

The rearrangement uses TRBV29-1 and TRBJ1-2, with 11 bases lining up with TRBD1. This TCR was sampled from a human donor with HPV-associated anogenital cancer. The sample in question was blood, obtained from a patient who underwent chemoradiotherapy. The CDR3 protein is CSAGQGGGYTF. CDR3 nucleotide sequence: TGCAGCGCGGGACAGGGGGGTGGCTACACCTTC.